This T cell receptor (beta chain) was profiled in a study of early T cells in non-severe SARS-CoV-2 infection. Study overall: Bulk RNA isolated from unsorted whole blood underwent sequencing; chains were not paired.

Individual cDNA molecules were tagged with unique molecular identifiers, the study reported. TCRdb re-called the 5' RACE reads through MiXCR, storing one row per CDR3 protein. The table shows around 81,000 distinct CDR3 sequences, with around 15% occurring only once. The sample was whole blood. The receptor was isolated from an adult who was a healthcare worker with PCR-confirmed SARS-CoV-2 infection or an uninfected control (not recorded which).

DNA of the CDR3: TGTGCCACCAAACAGGGCCCGAGCCTCTACGAGCAGTACTTC. It is translated as CATKQGPSLYEQYF. The chain links TRBV6-2 or TRBV6-3 to TRBJ2-7, with a possible D match to TRBD1 (6 bases). The V and J ends lost 10 bases and 3 bases respectively, with 19 bases between them. Per germline, CDR1 MNHEY and CDR2 SVGEGT. The CDR3 sequence is 14 residues long.